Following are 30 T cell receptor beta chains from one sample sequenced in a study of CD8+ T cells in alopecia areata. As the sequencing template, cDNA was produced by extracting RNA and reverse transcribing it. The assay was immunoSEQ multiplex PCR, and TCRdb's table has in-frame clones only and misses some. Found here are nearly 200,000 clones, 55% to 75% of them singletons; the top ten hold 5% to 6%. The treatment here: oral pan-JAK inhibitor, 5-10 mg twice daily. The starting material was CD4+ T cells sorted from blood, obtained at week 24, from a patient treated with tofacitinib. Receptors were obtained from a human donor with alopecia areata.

DNA of the CDR3: TGTGCCAGCAGCCCCATCCGGGACCAAGCCTACGAGCAGTACTTC. This sequence encodes CASSPIRDQAYEQYF. The chain couples TRBV7-9 to TRBJ2-7; the D call may be TRBD1 or TRBD2 (5 bases each). This CDR3 contains 15 residues. V lost 5 bases and J 2 bases, leaving 16 bases between the germline ends. CDR1 and CDR2 from the germline V gene are SEHNR and FQNEAQ (reference sequence).

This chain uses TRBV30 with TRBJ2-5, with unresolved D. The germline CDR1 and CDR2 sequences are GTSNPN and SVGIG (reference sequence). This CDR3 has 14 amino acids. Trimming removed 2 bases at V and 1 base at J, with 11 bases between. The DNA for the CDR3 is TGTGCCTGGAGTTTCCGACAAGTCCAAGAGACCCAGTACTTC. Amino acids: CAWSFRQVQETQYF. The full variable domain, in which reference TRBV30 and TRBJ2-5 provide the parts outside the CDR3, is SQTIHQWPATLVQPVGSPLSLECTVEGTSNPNLYWYRQAAGRGLQLLFYSVGIGQISSEVPQNLSASRPQDRQFILSSKKLLLSDSGFYLCAWSFRQVQETQYFGPGTRLLVL.

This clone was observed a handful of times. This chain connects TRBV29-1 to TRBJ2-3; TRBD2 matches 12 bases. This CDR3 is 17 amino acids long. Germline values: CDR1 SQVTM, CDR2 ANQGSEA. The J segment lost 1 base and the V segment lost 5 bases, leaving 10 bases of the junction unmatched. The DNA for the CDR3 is TGCAGCGTTCAGAGGGCTAGCGGGGGGGCCGGCACAGATACGCAGTATTTT. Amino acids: CSVQRASGGAGTDTQYF.

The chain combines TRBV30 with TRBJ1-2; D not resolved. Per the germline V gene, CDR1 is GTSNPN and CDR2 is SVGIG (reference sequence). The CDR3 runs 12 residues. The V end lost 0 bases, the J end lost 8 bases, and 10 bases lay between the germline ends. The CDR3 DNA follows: TGTGCCTGGAGTGTACCCGGCTCGGGCTACACCTTC. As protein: CAWSVPGSGYTF.

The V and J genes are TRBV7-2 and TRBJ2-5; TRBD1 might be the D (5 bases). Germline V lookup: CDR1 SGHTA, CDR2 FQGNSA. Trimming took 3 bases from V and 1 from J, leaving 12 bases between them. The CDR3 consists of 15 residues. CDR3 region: CASSFSQDSQETQYF. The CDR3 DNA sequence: TGTGCCAGCAGCTTCAGTCAAGACAGCCAAGAGACCCAGTACTTC.

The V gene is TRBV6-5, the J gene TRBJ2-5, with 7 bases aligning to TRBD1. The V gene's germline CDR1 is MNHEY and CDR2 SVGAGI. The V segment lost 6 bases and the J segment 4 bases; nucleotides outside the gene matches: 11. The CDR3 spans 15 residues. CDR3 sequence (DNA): TGTGCCAGCAGCTCGACCAGGACAGGTGGAGAGACCCAGTACTTC. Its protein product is CASSSTRTGGETQYF.

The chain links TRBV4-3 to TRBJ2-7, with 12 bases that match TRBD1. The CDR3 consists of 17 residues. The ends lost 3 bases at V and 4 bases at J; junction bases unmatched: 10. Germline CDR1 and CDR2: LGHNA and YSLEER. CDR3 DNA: TGCGCCAGCAGCCAGGGGTCAGGGGACAGGGGGCGGTACGAGCAGTACTTC. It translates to CASSQGSGDRGRYEQYF.

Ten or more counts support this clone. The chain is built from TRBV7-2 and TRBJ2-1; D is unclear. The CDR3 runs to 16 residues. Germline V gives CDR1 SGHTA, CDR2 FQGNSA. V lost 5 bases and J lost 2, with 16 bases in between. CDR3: CASSDTQSRTYNEQFF. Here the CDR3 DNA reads TGTGCCAGCAGCGATACCCAGAGCCGGACCTACAATGAGCAGTTCTTC.

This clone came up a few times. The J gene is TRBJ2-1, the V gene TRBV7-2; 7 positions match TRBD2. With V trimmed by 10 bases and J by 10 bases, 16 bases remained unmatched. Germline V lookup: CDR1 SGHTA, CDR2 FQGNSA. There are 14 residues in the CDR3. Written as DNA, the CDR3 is TGTGCCACCCAGGTTTCGGGGGGAAACCAGGAGCAGTTCTTC. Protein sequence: CATQVSGGNQEQFF.

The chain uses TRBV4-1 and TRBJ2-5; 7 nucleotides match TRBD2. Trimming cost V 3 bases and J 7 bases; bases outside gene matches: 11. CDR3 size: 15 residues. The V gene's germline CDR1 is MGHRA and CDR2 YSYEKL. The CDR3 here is CASSQSGDRTVTQYF. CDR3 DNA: TGCGCCAGCAGCCAGAGCGGGGATCGAACTGTGACCCAGTACTTC.

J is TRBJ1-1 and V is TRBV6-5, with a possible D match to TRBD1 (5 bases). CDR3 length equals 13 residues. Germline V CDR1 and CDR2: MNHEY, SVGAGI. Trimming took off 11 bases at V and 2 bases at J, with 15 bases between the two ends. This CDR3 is CASYQGINTEAFF. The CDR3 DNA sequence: TGTGCCTCTTACCAGGGTATCAACACTGAAGCTTTCTTT.

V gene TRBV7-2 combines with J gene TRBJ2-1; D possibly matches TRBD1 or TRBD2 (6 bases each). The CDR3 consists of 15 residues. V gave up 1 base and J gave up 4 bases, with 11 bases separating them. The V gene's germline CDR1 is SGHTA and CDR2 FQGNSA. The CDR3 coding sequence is TGTGCCAGCAGCTTAGTACAGGGAGGTTACAATGAGCAGTTCTTC. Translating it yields CASSLVQGGYNEQFF.

CDR3 sequence (DNA): TGTGCCAGCAGTCCCAATCTGATTGCTAGCTCCTACGAGCAGTACTTC. As protein: CASSPNLIASSYEQYF. The chain carries TRBV25-1 and TRBJ2-7; D gene ambiguous. The ends were cut back, 5 bases at V and 0 bases at J, with 17 bases in the middle. This CDR3 is 16 amino acids long. In germline, CDR1 is MGHDK, CDR2 SYGVNS.

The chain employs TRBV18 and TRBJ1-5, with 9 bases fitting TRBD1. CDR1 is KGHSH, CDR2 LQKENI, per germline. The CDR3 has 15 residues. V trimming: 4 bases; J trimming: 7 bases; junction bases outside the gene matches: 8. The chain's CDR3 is CASSLAGQGEQPQHF. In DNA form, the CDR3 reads TGTGCCAGCTCACTGGCGGGACAGGGAGAACAGCCCCAGCATTTT. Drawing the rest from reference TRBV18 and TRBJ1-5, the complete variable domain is NAGVMQNPRHLVRRRGQEARLRCSPMKGHSHVYWYRQLPEEGLKFMVYLQKENIIDESGMPKERFSAEFPKEGPSILRIQQVVRGDSAAYFCASSLAGQGEQPQHFGDGTRLSIL.

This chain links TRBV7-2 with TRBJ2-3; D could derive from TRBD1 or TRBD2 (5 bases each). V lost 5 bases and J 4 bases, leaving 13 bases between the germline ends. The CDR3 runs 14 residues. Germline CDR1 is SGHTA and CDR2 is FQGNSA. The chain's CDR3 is CASSTLQGPDTQYF. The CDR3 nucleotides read TGTGCCAGCAGCACACTCCAGGGACCAGATACGCAGTATTTT.

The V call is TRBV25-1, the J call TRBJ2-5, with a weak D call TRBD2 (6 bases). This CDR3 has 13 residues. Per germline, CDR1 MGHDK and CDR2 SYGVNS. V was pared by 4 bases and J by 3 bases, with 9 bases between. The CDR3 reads CASSVRLEETQYF. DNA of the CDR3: TGTGCCAGCAGTGTGAGACTAGAAGAGACCCAGTACTTC.

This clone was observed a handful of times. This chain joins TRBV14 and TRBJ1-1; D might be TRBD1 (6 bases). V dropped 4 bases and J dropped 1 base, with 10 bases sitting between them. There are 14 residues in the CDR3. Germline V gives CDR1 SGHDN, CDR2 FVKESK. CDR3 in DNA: TGTGCCAGCAGCCGCCCGACAGGGAACACTGAAGCTTTCTTT. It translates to CASSRPTGNTEAFF.

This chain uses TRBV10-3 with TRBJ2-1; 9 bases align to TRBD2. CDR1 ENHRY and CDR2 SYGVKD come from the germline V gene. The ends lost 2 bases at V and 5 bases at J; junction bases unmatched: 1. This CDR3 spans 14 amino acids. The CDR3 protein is CAISESGRNNEQFF. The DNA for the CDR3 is TGTGCCATCAGTGAGAGCGGGAGGAACAATGAGCAGTTCTTC.

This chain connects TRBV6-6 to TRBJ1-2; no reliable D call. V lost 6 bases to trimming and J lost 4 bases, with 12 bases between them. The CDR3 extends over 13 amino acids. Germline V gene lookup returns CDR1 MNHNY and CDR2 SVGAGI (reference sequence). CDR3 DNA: TGTGCCAGCAGCCCCCTCGGGTCCTATGGCTACACCTTC. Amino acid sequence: CASSPLGSYGYTF.

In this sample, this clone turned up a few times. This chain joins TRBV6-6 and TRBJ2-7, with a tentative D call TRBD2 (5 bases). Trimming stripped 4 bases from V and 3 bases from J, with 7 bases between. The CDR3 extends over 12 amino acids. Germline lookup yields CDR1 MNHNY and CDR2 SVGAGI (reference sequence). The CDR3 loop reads CASSSRVYEQYF. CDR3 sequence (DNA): TGTGCCAGCAGTTCGCGGGTCTACGAGCAGTACTTC.

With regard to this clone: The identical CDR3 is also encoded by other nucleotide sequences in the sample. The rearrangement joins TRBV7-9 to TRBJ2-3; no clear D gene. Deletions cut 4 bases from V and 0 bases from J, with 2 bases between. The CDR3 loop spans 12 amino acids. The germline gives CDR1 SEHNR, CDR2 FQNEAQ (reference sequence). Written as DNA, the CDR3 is TGTGCCAGCAGCTCCAGCACAGATACGCAGTATTTT. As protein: CASSSSTDTQYF.

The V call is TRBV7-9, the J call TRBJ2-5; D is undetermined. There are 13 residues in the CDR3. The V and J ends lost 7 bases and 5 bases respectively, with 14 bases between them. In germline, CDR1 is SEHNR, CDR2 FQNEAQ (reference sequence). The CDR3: CASKRHGGETQYF. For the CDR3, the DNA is TGTGCCAGCAAAAGACACGGCGGCGAGACCCAGTACTTC.

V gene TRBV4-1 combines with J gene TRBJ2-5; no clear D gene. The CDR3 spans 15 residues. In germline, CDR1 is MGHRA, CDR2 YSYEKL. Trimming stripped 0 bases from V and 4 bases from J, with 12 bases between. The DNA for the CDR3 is TGCGCCAGCAGCCAAGATGGCGTCGTAAGAGAGACCCAGTACTTC. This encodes CASSQDGVVRETQYF.

The CDR3 spells CAWSVGTGIAQPQHF. CDR3 coding DNA: TGTGCCTGGAGTGTAGGGACAGGGATTGCTCAGCCCCAGCATTTT. V usage is TRBV30 and J usage is TRBJ1-5; the match to TRBD1 covers 9 bases. CDR1 and CDR2 from the germline V gene are GTSNPN and SVGIG (reference sequence). This CDR3 spans 15 amino acids. The ends lost 0 bases at V and 6 bases at J; junction bases unmatched: 6.

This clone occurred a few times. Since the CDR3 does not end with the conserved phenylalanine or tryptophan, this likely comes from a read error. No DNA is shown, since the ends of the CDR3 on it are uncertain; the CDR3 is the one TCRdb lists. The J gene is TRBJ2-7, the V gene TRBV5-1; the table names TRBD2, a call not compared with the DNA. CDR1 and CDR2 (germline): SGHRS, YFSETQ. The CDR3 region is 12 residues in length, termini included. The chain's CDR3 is CASSLWEPLRLG.

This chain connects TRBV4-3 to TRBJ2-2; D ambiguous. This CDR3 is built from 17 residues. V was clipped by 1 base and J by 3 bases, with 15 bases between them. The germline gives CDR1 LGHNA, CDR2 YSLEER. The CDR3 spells CASSQGFAGSYTGELFF. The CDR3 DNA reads TGCGCCAGCAGCCAAGGATTTGCCGGGTCGTACACCGGGGAGCTGTTTTTT.

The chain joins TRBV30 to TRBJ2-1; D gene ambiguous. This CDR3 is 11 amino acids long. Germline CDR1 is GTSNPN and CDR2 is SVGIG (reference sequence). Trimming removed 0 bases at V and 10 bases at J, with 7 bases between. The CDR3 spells CAWSVISEQFF. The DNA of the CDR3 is TGTGCCTGGAGTGTAATCTCGGAGCAGTTCTTC.

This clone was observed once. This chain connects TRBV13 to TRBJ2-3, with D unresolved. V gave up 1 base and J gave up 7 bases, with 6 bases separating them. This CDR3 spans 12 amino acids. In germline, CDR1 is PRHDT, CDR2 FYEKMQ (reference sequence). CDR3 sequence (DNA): TGTGCCAGCAGCTTAGAAGGTTATACGCAGTATTTT. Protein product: CASSLEGYTQYF.

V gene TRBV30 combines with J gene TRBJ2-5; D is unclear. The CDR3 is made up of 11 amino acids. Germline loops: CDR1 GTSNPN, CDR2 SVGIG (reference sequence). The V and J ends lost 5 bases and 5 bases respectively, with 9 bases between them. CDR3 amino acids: CAWGIRETQYF. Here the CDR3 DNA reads TGTGCCTGGGGCATTAGGGAGACCCAGTACTTC.

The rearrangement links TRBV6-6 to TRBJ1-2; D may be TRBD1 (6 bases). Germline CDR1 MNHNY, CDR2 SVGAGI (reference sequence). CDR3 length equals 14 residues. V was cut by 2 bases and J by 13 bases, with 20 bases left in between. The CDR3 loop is CASSYPGTSGLSTF. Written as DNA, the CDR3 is TGTGCCAGCAGTTACCCCGGGACATCGGGGTTATCCACCTTC.